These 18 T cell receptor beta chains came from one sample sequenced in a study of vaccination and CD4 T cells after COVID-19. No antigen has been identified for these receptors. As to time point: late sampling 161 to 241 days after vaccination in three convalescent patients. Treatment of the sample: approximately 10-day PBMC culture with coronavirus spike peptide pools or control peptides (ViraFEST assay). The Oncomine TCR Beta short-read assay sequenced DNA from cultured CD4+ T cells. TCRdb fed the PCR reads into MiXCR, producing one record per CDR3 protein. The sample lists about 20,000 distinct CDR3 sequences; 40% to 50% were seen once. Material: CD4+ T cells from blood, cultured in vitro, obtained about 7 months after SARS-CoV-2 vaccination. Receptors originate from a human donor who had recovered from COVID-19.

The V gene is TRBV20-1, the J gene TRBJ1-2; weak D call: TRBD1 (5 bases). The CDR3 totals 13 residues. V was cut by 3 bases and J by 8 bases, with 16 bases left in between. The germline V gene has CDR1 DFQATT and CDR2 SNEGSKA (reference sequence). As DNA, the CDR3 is TGCAGTGCTAGTTCCGGTGTTAGGGACGGCTACACCTTC. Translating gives CSASSGVRDGYTF.

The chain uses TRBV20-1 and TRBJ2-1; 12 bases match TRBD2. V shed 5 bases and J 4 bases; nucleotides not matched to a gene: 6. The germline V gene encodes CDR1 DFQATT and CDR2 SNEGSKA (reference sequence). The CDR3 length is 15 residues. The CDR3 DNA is TGCAGTGCTGCAACTAGCGGGAGGCAGTACAATGAGCAGTTCTTC. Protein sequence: CSAATSGRQYNEQFF.

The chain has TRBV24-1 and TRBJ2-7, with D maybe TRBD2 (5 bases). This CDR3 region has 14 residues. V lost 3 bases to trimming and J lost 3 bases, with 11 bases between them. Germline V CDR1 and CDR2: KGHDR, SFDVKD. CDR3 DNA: TGTGCCACCAGTGATCCAGGACGGGGCTACGAGCAGTACTTC. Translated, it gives CATSDPGRGYEQYF.

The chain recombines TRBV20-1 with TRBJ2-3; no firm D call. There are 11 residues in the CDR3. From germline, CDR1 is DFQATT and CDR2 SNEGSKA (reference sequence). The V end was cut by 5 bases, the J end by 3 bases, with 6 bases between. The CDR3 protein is CSAPTTDTQYF. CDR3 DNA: TGCAGTGCTCCAACGACAGATACGCAGTATTTT.

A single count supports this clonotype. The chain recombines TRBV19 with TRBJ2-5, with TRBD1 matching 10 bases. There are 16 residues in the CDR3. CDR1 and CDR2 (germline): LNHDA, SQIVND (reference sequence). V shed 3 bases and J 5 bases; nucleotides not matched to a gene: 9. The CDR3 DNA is TGTGCCAGTAGTATTTTCGTGGACAGGGGGAGGGAGACCCAGTACTTC. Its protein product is CASSIFVDRGRETQYF.

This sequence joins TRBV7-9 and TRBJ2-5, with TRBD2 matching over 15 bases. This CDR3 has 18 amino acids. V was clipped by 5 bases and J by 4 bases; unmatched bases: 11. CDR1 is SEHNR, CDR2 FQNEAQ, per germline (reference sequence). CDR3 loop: CASSQGLAGGASGETQYF. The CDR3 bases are TGTGCCAGCAGCCAAGGACTAGCGGGAGGGGCCAGTGGAGAGACCCAGTACTTC.

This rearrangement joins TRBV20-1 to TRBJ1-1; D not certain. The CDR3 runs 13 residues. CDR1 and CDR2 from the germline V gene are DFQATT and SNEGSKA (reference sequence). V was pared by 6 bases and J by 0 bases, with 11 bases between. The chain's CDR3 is CSARGPLNTEAFF. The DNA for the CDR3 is TGCAGTGCACGTGGACCGCTGAACACTGAAGCTTTCTTT.

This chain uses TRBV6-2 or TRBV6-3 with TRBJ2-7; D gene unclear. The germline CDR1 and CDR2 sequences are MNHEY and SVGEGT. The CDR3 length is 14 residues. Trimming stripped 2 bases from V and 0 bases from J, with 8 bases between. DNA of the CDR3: TGTGCCAGCAGTTACCGTGCCACCTCCTACGAGCAGTACTTC. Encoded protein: CASSYRATSYEQYF.

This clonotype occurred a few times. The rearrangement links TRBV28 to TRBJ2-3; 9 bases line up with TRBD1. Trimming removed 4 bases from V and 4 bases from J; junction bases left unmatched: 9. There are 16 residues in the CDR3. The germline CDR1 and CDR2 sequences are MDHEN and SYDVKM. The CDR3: CASSSHGQGLSDTQYF. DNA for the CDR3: TGTGCCAGCAGTTCACACGGACAGGGGTTATCAGATACGCAGTATTTT. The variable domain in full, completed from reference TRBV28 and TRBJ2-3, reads DVKVTQSSRYLVKRTGEKVFLECVQDMDHENMFWYRQDPGLGLRLIYFSYDVKMKEKGDIPEGYSVSREKKERFSLILESASTNQTSMYLCASSSHGQGLSDTQYFGPGTRLTVL.

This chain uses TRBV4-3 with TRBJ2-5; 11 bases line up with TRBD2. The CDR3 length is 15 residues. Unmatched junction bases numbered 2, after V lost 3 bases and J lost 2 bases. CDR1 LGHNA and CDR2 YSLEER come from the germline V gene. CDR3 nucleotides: TGCGCCAGCAGCCAGGGACTAGCGGTACAAGAGACCCAGTACTTC. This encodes CASSQGLAVQETQYF.

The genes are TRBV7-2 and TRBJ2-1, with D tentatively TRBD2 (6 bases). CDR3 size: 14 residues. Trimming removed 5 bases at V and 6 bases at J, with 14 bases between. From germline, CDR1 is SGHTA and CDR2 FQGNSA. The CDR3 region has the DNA TGTGCCAGCAGCCAAGAGCTAGCGACCAATGAGCAGTTCTTC. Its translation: CASSQELATNEQFF.

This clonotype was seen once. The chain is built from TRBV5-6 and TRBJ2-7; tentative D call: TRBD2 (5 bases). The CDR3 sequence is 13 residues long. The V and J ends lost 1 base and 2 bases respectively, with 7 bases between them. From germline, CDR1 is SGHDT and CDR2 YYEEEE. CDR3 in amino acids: CASSLLGAYEQYF. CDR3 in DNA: TGTGCCAGCAGCTTGCTGGGAGCCTACGAGCAGTACTTC.

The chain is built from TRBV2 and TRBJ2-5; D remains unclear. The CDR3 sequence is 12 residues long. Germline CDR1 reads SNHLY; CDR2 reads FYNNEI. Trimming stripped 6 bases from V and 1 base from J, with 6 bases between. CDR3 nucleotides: TGTGCCAGCAGCGGCGGCCAAGAGACCCAGTACTTC. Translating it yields CASSGGQETQYF.

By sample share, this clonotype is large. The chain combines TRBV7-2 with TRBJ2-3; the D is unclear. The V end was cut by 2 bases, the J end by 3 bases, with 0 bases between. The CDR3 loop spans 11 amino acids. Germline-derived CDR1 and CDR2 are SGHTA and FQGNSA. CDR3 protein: CASSLTDTQYF. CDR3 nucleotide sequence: TGTGCCAGCAGCTTAACAGATACGCAGTATTTT.

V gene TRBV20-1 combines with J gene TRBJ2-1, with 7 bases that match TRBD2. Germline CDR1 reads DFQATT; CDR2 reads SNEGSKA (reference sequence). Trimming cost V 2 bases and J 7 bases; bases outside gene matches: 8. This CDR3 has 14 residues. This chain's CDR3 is CSARQWGRENEQFF. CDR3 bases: TGCAGTGCTAGACAGTGGGGGAGGGAAAATGAGCAGTTCTTC.

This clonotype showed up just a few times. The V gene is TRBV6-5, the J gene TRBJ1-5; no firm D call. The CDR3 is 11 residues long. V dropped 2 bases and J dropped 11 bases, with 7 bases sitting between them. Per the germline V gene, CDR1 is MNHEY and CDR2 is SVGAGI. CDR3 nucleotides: TGTGCCAGCAGTTACGCAGGTGCCCAGCATTTT. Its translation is CASSYAGAQHF.

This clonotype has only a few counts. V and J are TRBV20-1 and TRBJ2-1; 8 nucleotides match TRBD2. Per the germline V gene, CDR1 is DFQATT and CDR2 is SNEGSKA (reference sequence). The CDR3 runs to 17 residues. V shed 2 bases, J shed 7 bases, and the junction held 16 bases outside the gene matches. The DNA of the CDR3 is TGCAGTGCTAGACCAAGAACTAGCGGTACTCTTGATAATGAGCAGTTCTTC. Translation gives CSARPRTSGTLDNEQFF.

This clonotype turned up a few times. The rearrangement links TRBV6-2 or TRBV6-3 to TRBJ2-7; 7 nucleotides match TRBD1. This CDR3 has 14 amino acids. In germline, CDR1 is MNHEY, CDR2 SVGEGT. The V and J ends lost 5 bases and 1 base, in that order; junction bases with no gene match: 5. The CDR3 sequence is CASSQGGTSYEQYF. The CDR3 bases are TGTGCCAGCAGTCAAGGGGGCACATCCTACGAGCAGTACTTC.